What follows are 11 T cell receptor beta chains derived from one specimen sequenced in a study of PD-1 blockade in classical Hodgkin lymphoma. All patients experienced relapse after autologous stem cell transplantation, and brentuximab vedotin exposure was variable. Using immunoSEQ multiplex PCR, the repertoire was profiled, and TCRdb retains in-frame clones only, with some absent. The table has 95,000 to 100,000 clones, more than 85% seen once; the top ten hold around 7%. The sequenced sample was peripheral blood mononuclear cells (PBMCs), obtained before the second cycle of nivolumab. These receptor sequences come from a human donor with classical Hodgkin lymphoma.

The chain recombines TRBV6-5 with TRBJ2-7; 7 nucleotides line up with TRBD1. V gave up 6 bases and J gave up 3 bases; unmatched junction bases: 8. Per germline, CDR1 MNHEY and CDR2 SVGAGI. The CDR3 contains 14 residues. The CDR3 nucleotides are TGTGCCAGCAGGGTCCAGGGGGAGAACTACGAGCAGTACTTC. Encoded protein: CASRVQGENYEQYF.

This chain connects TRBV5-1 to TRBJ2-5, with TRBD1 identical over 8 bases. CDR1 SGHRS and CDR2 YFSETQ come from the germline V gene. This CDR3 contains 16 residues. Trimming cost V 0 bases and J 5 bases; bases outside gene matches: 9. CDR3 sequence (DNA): TGCGCCAGCAGCTTGGTGGCAGGGGGCGACTCCGAGACCCAGTACTTC. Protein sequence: CASSLVAGGDSETQYF.

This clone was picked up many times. Here the CDR3 DNA reads TGTGCCAGCAGCAGCATGGCGGGGGAGCAGTACTTC. This codes for CASSSMAGEQYF. The chain couples TRBV4-2 to TRBJ2-7, with a weak D call TRBD2 (6 bases). Trimming took off 5 bases at V and 7 bases at J, with 12 bases between the two ends. CDR3 size: 12 residues. CDR1 and CDR2 from the germline V gene are LGHNA and YNFKEQ.

CDR3 protein: CASSPWTGGGSEAFF. As DNA, the CDR3 is TGTGCCAGCAGCCCTTGGACAGGCGGAGGCTCTGAAGCTTTCTTT. The chain joins TRBV7-8 to TRBJ1-1, with 7 nucleotides matching TRBD1. Germline values: CDR1 SGHVS, CDR2 FQNEAQ. The CDR3 extends over 15 amino acids. The junction had 12 bases not matched to a gene; V was cut back by 5 bases and J by 6 bases.

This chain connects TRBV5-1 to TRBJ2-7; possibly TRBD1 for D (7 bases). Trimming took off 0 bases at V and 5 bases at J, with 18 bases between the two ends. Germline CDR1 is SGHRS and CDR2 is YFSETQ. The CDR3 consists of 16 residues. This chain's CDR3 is CASSLAGRGRLDEQYF. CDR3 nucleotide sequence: TGCGCCAGCAGCTTGGCGGGCAGGGGGAGGTTGGACGAGCAGTACTTC.

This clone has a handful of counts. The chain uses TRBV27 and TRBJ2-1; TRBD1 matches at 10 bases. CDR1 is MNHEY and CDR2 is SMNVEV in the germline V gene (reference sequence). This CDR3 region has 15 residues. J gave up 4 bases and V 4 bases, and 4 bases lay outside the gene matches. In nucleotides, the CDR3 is TGTGCCAGCAGTTCAGGGACAGGGGTTTACAATGAGCAGTTCTTC. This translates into CASSSGTGVYNEQFF.

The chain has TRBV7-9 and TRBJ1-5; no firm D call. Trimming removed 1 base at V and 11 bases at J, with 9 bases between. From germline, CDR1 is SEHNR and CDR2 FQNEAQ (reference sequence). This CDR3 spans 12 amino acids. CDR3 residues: CASSLGMAAQHF. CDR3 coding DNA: TGTGCCAGCAGCTTAGGGATGGCGGCCCAGCATTTT.

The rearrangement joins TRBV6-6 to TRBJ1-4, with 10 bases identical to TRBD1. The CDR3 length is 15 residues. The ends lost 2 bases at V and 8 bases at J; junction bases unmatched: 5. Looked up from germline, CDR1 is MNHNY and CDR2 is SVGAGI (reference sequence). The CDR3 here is CASSYPDRGEEKLFF. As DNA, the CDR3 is TGTGCCAGCAGTTACCCGGACAGGGGGGAAGAAAAACTGTTTTTT.

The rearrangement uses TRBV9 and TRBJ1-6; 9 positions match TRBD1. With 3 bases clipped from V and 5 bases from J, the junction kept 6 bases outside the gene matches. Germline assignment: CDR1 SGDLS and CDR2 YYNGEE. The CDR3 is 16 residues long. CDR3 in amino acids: CASSDPRTGDNSPLHF. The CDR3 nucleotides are TGTGCCAGCAGCGATCCTCGGACAGGGGATAATTCACCCCTCCACTTT.

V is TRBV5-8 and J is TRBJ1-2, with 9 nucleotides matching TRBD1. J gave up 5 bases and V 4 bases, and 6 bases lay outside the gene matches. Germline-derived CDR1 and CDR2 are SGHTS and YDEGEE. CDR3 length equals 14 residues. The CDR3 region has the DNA TGTGCCAGCAGCCGAACAGGGGGCAATTATGGCTACACCTTC. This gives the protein CASSRTGGNYGYTF.

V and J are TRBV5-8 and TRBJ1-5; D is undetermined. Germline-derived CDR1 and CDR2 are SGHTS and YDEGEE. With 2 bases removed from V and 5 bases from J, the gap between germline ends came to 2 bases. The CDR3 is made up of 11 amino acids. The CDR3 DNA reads TGTGCCAGCAGCTTAGATCAGCCCCAGCATTTT. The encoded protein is CASSLDQPQHF.